The rows below give T cell receptor beta chains drawn from one sample of a study of blood T cell repertoires in COVID-19. Assay: immunoSEQ multiplex PCR; the TCRdb copy retains only in-frame clones and omits some. The table lists more than 200,000 clones, roughly 88% of them singletons. The sample was peripheral blood. The receptors originated from an older man with acute or convalescent COVID-19. Both conserved end residues are part of each CDR3. Fields, in order: J gene, V gene, CDR3 protein.

TRBJ1-1 | TRBV4-1 | CASRSVHSGGNTEAFF
TRBJ2-7 | TRBV7-2 | CASISSPGGYEQYF
TRBJ1-1 | TRBV12-5 | CASGLGDSGPFF
TRBJ1-2 | TRBV29-1 | CSVLGQNGYTF
TRBJ2-5 | TRBV3-1/TRBV3-2 | CASSQDPPKLAGGQETQYF
TRBJ1-1 | TRBV28 | CASSSLPRGDEAFF
TRBJ2-1 | TRBV7-2 | CASSFEAGVDVEQFF
TRBJ2-7 | TRBV29-1 | CSVSGTGAYEQYF
TRBJ2-7 | TRBV3-1/TRBV3-2 | CASSLSGGAYEQYF
TRBJ2-7 | TRBV7-2 | CASSLAGGPDYEQYF
TRBJ2-7 | TRBV3-1/TRBV3-2 | CASSQASYPGHEQYF
TRBJ2-2 | TRBV4-3 | CASSQDLATGTGGPGELFF
TRBJ1-1 | TRBV9 | CASSVAAGEEAFF
TRBJ1-2 | TRBV27 | CASSLSRVYGYTF
TRBJ2-5 | TRBV9 | CASSVGNSRETQYF
TRBJ1-1 | TRBV7-6 | CASSRRPQGAGGTEAFF
TRBJ2-6 | TRBV5-1 | CASSLEGGQGADESGANVLTF
TRBJ1-1 | TRBV25-1 | CASSRQEDTEAFF
TRBJ1-6 | TRBV25-1 | CASRGPENSPLHF
TRBJ2-1 | TRBV3-1/TRBV3-2 | CASRRTSLSEQFF
TRBJ2-1 | TRBV19 | CASSPGLASRNEQFF
TRBJ2-1 | TRBV28 | CASSLSEGGPGYNEQFF
TRBJ1-3 | TRBV5-6 | CASSLGSSPAGNTIYF
TRBJ1-1 | TRBV4-3 | CASSQDRFRLTAFF
TRBJ1-4 | TRBV28 | CASKSPGGGDEKLFF
TRBJ1-5 | TRBV5-6 | CASSLYQSSNQPQHF
TRBJ1-3 | TRBV18 | CASSPLESSSGNTIYF
TRBJ1-1 | TRBV28 | CASSSQNSNTEAFF
TRBJ1-4 | TRBV9 | CASSGGQDAGGNEKLFF
TRBJ2-1 | TRBV5-1 | CASSLGTSGRAREQFF
TRBJ2-6 | TRBV5-6 | CASSVTSGRSGANVLTF
TRBJ1-5 | TRBV9 | CASSPGTGGGQPQHF
TRBJ2-1 | TRBV7-9 | CASSFNPGQGRNEQFF
TRBJ1-6 | TRBV19 | CASTGSVTGVYNSPLHF
TRBJ2-3 | TRBV4-3 | CASSQATGTTDTQYF
TRBJ2-1 | TRBV5-6 | CASSLAGEQFF
TRBJ1-5 | TRBV6-2/TRBV6-3 | CASSRDRGYSSSNQPQHF
TRBJ2-7 | TRBV7-9 | CASSGDRNLPIDYEQYF
TRBJ2-7 | TRBV27 | CASSWTGSYEQYF
TRBJ1-2 | TRBV6-5 | CASGDGQAPDGYTF
TRBJ1-1 | TRBV7-2 | CASSLEAVNTEAFF